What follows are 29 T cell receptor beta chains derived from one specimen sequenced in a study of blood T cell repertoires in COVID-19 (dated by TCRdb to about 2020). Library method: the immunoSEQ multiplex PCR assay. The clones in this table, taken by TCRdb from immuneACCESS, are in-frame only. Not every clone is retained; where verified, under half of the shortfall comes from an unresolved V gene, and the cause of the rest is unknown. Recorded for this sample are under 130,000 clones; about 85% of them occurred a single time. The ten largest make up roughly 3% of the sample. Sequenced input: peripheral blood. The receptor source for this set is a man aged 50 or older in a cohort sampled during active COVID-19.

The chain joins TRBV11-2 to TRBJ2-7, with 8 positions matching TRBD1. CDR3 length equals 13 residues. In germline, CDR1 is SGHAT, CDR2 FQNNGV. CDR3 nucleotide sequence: TGTGCCAGCAGCTTAGATATCCGCAGGGGGCAGCAAGTC. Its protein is CASSLDIRRGQQV.

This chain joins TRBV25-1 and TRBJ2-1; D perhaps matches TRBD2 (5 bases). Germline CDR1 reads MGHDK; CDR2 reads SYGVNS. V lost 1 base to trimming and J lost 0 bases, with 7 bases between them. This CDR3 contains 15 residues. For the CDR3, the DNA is TGTGCCAGCAGTGAATCTCGGGGCTCCTACAATGAGCAGTTCTTC. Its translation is CASSESRGSYNEQFF. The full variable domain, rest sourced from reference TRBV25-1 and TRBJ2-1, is EADIYQTPRYLVIGTGKKITLECSQTMGHDKMYWYQQDPGMELHLIHYSYGVNSTEKGDLSSESTVSRIRTEHFPLTLESARPSHTSQYLCASSESRGSYNEQFFGPGTRLTVL.

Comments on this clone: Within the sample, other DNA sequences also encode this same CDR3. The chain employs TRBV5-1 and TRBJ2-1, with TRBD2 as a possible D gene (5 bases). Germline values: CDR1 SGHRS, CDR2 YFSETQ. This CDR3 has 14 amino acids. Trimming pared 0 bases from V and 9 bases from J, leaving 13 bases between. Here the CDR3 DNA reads TGCGCCAGCAGCTTGGGGACTGGGGTCGGTGAGCAGTTCTTC. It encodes CASSLGTGVGEQFF.

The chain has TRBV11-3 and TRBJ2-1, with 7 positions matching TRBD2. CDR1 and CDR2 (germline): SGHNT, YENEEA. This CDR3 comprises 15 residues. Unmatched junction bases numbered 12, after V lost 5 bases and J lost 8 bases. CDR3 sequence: CASSPETSSIDEQFF. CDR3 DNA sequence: TGTGCCAGCAGCCCGGAGACTAGCTCGATCGATGAGCAGTTCTTC.

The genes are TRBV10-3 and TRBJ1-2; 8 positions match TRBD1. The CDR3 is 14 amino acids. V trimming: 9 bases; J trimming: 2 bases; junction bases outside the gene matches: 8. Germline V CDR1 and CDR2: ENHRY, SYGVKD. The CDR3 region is CAISYTGGNYGYTF. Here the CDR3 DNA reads TGTGCCATAAGTTATACAGGGGGAAACTATGGCTACACCTTC.

The CDR3: CASSQTSGGSPTEQYF. The CDR3 DNA sequence: TGTGCCAGCAGCCAAACTAGCGGGGGGTCCCCCACCGAGCAGTACTTC. V and J are TRBV4-2 and TRBJ2-7; 12 bases are a match to TRBD2. The V and J ends lost 2 bases and 6 bases, in that order; junction bases with no gene match: 8. Germline CDR1 reads LGHNA; CDR2 reads YNFKEQ. The length of the CDR3 is 16 residues.

CDR3 amino acids: CASSVDPDREAFF. CDR3 in DNA: TGTGCCAGCAGCGTAGATCCGGACAGAGAAGCTTTCTTT. The chain employs TRBV9 and TRBJ1-1, with D possibly being TRBD1 (6 bases). The ends were cut back, 0 bases at V and 8 bases at J, with 11 bases in the middle. Germline values: CDR1 SGDLS, CDR2 YYNGEE. This CDR3 has 13 residues.

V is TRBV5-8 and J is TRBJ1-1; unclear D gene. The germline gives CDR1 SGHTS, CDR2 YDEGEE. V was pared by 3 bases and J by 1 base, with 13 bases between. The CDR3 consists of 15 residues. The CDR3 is CASSWRVGRNTEAFF. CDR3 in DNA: TGTGCCAGCAGCTGGCGGGTGGGAAGGAACACTGAAGCTTTCTTT.

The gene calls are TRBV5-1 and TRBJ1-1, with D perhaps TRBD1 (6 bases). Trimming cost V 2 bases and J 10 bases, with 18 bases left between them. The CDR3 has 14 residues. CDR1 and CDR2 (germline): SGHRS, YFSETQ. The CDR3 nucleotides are TGCGCCAGCAGCTTAGAAATCAGGACAGCCGGAGCTTTCTTT. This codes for CASSLEIRTAGAFF.

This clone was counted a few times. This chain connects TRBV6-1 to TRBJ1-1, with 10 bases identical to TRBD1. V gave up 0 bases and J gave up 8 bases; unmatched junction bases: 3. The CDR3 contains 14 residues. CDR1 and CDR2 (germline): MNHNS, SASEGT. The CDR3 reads CASSEARTGGEAFF. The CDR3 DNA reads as TGTGCCAGCAGTGAAGCCCGGACAGGGGGAGAAGCTTTCTTT.

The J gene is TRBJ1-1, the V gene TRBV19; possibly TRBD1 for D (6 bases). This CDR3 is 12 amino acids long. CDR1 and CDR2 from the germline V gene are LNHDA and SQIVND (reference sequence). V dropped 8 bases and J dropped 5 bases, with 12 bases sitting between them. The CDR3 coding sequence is TGTGCCAGTTTACAGGGCCGGACTGAAGCTTTCTTT. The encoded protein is CASLQGRTEAFF. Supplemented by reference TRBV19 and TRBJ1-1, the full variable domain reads DGGITQSPKYLFRKEGQNVTLSCEQNLNHDAMYWYRQDPGQGLRLIYYSQIVNDFQKGDIAEGYSVSREKKESFPLTVTSAQKNPTAFYLCASLQGRTEAFFGQGTRLTVV.

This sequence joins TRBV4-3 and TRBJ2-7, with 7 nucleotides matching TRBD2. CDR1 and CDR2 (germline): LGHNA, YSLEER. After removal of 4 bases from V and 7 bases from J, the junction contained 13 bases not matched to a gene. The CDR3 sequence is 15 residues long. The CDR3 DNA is TGCGCCAGCAGCCGGGGCCTGGGAGGGGCCTTTGAGCAGTACTTC. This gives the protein CASSRGLGGAFEQYF.

CDR3 loop: CASSRTGVDTGELFF. CDR3 sequence (DNA): TGTGCCAGCAGCCGGACAGGGGTTGACACCGGGGAGCTGTTTTTT. The gene calls are TRBV27 and TRBJ2-2; the match to TRBD1 covers 9 bases. Germline CDR1 MNHEY, CDR2 SMNVEV (reference sequence). After removal of 6 bases from V and 3 bases from J, the junction contained 5 bases not matched to a gene. The CDR3 contains 15 residues.

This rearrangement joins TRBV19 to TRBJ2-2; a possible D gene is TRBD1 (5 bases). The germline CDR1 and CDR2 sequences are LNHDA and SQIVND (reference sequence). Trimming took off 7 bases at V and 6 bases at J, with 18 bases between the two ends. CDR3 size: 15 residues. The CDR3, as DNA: TGTGCCAGTATCCCTAAAGCCCCAGGGTCCGGGGAGCTGTTTTTT. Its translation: CASIPKAPGSGELFF.

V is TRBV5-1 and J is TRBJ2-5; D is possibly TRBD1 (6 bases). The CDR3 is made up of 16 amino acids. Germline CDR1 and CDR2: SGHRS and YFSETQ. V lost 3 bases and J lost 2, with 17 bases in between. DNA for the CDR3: TGCGCCAGCAGCTATAACAGGGAACTTCCTCAAGAGACCCAGTACTTC. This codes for CASSYNRELPQETQYF.

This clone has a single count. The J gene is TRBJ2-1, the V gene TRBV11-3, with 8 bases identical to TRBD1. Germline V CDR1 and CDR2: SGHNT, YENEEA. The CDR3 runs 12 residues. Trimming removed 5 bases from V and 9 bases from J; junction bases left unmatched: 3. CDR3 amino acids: CASSADRAEQFF. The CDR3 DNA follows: TGTGCCAGCAGCGCGGACAGGGCTGAGCAGTTCTTC.

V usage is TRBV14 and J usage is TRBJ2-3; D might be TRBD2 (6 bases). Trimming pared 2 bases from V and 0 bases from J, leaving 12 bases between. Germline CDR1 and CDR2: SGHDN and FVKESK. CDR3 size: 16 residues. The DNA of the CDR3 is TGTGCCAGCAGCCAACGTCGGGGGTGGAGCACAGATACGCAGTATTTT. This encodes CASSQRRGWSTDTQYF. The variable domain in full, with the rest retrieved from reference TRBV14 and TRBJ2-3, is EAGVTQFPSHSVIEKGQTVTLRCDPISGHDNLYWYRRVMGKEIKFLLHFVKESKQDESGMPNNRFLAERTGGTYSTLKVQPAELEDSGVYFCASSQRRGWSTDTQYFGPGTRLTVL.

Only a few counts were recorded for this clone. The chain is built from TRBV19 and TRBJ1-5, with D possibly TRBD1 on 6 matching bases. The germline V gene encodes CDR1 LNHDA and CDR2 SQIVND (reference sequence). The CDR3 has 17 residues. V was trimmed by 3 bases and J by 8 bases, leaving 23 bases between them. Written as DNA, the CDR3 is TGTGCCAGTAGTATTCGAGGGGGTGGGATGATCTCGGAGCCCCAGCATTTT. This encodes CASSIRGGGMISEPQHF. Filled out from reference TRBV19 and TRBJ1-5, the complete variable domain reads DGGITQSPKYLFRKEGQNVTLSCEQNLNHDAMYWYRQDPGQGLRLIYYSQIVNDFQKGDIAEGYSVSREKKESFPLTVTSAQKNPTAFYLCASSIRGGGMISEPQHFGDGTRLSIL.

For the CDR3, the DNA is TGCGCCAGCAGTCTAGCGGGGAGCTCCTACAATGAGCAGTTCTTC. It encodes CASSLAGSSYNEQFF. This rearrangement joins TRBV4-1 to TRBJ2-1, with 9 bases matching TRBD2. The trim removed 6 bases at V and 0 bases at J, leaving 3 bases unmatched. Germline loops: CDR1 MGHRA, CDR2 YSYEKL. The CDR3 is 15 residues long.

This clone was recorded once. The CDR3 loop is CASSMGTGGTNEKLFF. CDR3 nucleotides: TGTGCCAGTAGTATGGGGACAGGGGGAACTAATGAAAAACTGTTTTTT. This chain connects TRBV19 to TRBJ1-4; 11 bases agree with TRBD1. CDR1 and CDR2 from the germline V gene are LNHDA and SQIVND (reference sequence). Trimming removed 3 bases from V and 1 base from J; junction bases left unmatched: 1. The CDR3 length is 16 residues.

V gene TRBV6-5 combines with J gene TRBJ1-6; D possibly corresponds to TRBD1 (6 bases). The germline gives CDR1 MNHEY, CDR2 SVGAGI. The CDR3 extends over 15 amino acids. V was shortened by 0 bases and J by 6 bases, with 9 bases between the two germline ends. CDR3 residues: CASSYSIQGNSPLHF. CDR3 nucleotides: TGTGCCAGCAGTTACTCGATACAGGGTAATTCACCCCTCCACTTT.

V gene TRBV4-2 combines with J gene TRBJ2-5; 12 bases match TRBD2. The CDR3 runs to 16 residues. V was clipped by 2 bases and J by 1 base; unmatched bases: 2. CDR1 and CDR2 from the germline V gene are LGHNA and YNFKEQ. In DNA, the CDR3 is TGTGCCAGCAGCCAACGACTAGCGGGGGTCCAAGAGACCCAGTACTTC. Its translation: CASSQRLAGVQETQYF.

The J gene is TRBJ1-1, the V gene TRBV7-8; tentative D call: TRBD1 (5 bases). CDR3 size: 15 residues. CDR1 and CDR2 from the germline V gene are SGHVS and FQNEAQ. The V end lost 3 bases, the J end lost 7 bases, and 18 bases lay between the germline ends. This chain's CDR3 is CASSLSGGTGFEAFF. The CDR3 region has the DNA TGTGCCAGCAGCTTGTCGGGGGGAACTGGATTTGAAGCTTTCTTT.

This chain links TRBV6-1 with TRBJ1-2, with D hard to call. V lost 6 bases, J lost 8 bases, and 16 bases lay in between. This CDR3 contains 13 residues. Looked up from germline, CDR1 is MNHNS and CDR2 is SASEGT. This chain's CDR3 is CASSRGKAWGYTF. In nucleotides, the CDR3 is TGTGCCAGCAGCAGAGGGAAGGCGTGGGGCTACACCTTC.

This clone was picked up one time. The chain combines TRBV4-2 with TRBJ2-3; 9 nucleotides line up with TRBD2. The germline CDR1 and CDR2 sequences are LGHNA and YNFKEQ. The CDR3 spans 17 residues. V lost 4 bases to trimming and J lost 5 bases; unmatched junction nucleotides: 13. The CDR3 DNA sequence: TGTGCCAGCAGCCGCACCCTAGCGGGGCGGGAAAAAGATACGCAGTATTTT. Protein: CASSRTLAGREKDTQYF.

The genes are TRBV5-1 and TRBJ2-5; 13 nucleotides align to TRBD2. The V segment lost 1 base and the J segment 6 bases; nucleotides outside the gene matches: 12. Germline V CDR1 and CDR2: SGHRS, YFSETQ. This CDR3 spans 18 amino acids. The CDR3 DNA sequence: TGCGCCAGCAGCTTGATACCCACTAGCGGGGGGGCCCGGAAGACCCAGTACTTC. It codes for CASSLIPTSGGARKTQYF.

The CDR3 nucleotides are TGTGCCAGCTCACCCCTCCTGGGAGCCGGGGCCAACGTCCTGACTTTC. This sequence encodes CASSPLLGAGANVLTF. V and J are TRBV18 and TRBJ2-6; TRBD2 might be the D (5 bases). Trimming took off 3 bases at V and 4 bases at J, with 13 bases between the two ends. The germline CDR1 and CDR2 sequences are KGHSH and LQKENI. The CDR3 totals 16 residues.

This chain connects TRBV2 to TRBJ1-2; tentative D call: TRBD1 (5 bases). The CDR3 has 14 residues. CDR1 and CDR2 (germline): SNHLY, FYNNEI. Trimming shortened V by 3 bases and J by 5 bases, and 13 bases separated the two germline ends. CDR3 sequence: CASSDRGGNYGYTF. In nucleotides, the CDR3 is TGTGCCAGCAGTGACCGCGGGGGGAATTATGGCTACACCTTC.

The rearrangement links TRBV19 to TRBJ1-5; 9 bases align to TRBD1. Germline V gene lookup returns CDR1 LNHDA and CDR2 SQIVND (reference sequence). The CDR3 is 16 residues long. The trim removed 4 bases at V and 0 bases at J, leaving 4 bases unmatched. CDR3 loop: CASSTRTGASNQPQHF. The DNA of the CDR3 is TGTGCCAGTAGTACCCGGACAGGGGCTAGCAATCAGCCCCAGCATTTT.